One and the same sample provided the 25 T cell receptor beta chains below, sequenced in a study of blood T cell repertoires in COVID-19. Assay used: immunoSEQ multiplex PCR; TCRdb lists only in-frame clones, some missing. The table includes about 200,000 clones, 75% to 85% detected once. The sample taken for sequencing was peripheral blood. The receptors shown here come from a woman in her thirties or forties with COVID-19, enrolled during active disease.

The J gene is TRBJ2-3, the V gene TRBV3-1 (or the pseudogene TRBV3-2); D perhaps matches TRBD1 (5 bases). The CDR3 covers 14 residues. CDR1 LGHDT and CDR2 YNNKEL come from the germline V gene (reference sequence). Between the trimmed V and J ends, which lost 2 bases and 4 bases, there was a span of 10 bases. CDR3 coding DNA: TGTGCCAGCAGCCAAATCCCAGGGCCAGATACGCAGTATTTT. This encodes CASSQIPGPDTQYF.

The V gene is TRBV12-3 or TRBV12-4, the J gene TRBJ1-1; D remains unclear. With 6 bases removed from V and 4 bases from J, the gap between germline ends came to 12 bases. This CDR3 is 13 amino acids long. The CDR3 coding sequence is TGTGCCAGCAGCTCTCTCGGTGGCACTGAAGCTTTCTTT. Its protein product is CASSSLGGTEAFF.

This clone came up many times. The CDR3 DNA reads as TGCGCCAGCAGCCCGGGGGGCGGGGATGGTCAGCCCCAGCATTTT. Amino acids: CASSPGGGDGQPQHF. The chain links TRBV5-1 to TRBJ1-5; D perhaps matches TRBD1 (6 bases). Between the trimmed V and J ends, which lost 4 bases and 6 bases, there was a span of 17 bases. This CDR3 contains 15 residues. Germline CDR1 SGHRS, CDR2 YFSETQ.

The chain joins TRBV24-1 to TRBJ2-5; D is ambiguous. Germline-derived CDR1 and CDR2 are KGHDR and SFDVKD. Trimming cost V 3 bases and J 5 bases, with 12 bases left between them. The CDR3 runs 14 residues. The CDR3 spells CATSDGARRETQYF. The CDR3 region has the DNA TGTGCCACCAGTGATGGTGCTCGGCGGGAGACCCAGTACTTC.

This chain joins TRBV9 and TRBJ2-7, with TRBD2 as a possible D gene (5 bases). Germline V lookup: CDR1 SGDLS, CDR2 YYNGEE. This CDR3 contains 14 residues. V gave up 4 bases and J gave up 0 bases, with 11 bases separating them. CDR3 sequence (DNA): TGTGCCAGCAGCTATGGAGGTAGCTCCTACGAGCAGTACTTC. This gives the protein CASSYGGSSYEQYF. The entire variable domain, with the rest obtained from reference TRBV9 and TRBJ2-7, is as follows: DSGVTQTPKHLITATGQRVTLRCSPRSGDLSVYWYQQSLDQGLQFLIQYYNGEERAKGNILERFSAQQFPDLHSELNLSSLELGDSALYFCASSYGGSSYEQYFGPGTRLTVT.

V gene TRBV18 combines with J gene TRBJ2-5, with D hard to call. V lost 3 bases and J lost 5, with 10 bases in between. CDR3 length: 13 residues. The germline V gene encodes CDR1 KGHSH and CDR2 LQKENI. The CDR3 loop is CASSPNSWETQYF. The CDR3 DNA reads TGTGCCAGCTCACCTAACTCCTGGGAGACCCAGTACTTC.

The chain combines TRBV15 with TRBJ1-2, with 9 bases matching TRBD1. This CDR3 spans 14 amino acids. CDR1 and CDR2 from the germline V gene are LNHNV and YYDKDF (reference sequence). V lost 2 bases and J lost 8; bases outside the gene matches: 6. The CDR3: CATSRYRTGEGYTF. The CDR3 nucleotides are TGTGCCACCAGCAGATATCGGACAGGGGAAGGCTACACCTTC.

CDR3: CASSRGRLVQETQYF. Written as DNA, the CDR3 is TGTGCCAGCAGTCGGGGTCGGTTGGTTCAAGAGACCCAGTACTTC. The chain recombines TRBV19 with TRBJ2-5; a possible D gene is TRBD2 (5 bases). Trimming stripped 9 bases from V and 2 bases from J, with 19 bases between. Germline loops: CDR1 LNHDA, CDR2 SQIVND (reference sequence). The CDR3 has 15 amino acids.

The chain combines TRBV5-4 with TRBJ2-5; 12 bases are shared with TRBD2. Germline CDR1 reads SGHNT; CDR2 reads YYREEE (reference sequence). The trim removed 3 bases at V and 5 bases at J, leaving 8 bases unmatched. The CDR3 loop spans 16 amino acids. The CDR3 DNA is TGTGCCAGCAGCTCGGCCGGACTAGCGGGAAGCGAGACCCAGTACTTC. Its translation: CASSSAGLAGSETQYF.

V gene TRBV6-5 combines with J gene TRBJ1-3; TRBD1 matches at 9 bases. V was pared by 4 bases and J by 4 bases, with 5 bases of the junction left unmatched. The CDR3 extends over 15 amino acids. Germline CDR1 reads MNHEY; CDR2 reads SVGAGI. CDR3: CASSSTGGSGNTIYF. The CDR3 DNA is TGTGCCAGCAGTTCCACAGGGGGCTCGGGAAACACCATATATTTT.

The J gene is TRBJ2-1, the V gene TRBV6-4, with TRBD2 identical over 7 bases. CDR1 and CDR2 from the germline V gene are MRHNA and SNTAGT. The CDR3 has 16 residues. The V segment lost 4 bases and the J segment 4 bases; nucleotides outside the gene matches: 10. The CDR3 bases are TGTGCCAGCAGTGCTAAGGCTAGCGGCACATACAATGAGCAGTTCTTC. It codes for CASSAKASGTYNEQFF.

The chain employs TRBV19 and TRBJ2-2; possible D gene TRBD1, 5 bases. With 2 bases removed from V and 1 base from J, the gap between germline ends came to 14 bases. CDR3 size: 17 residues. Germline V CDR1 and CDR2: LNHDA, SQIVND (reference sequence). CDR3 protein: CASSIQGYSENTGELFF. CDR3 bases: TGTGCCAGTAGTATACAGGGCTATTCGGAGAACACCGGGGAGCTGTTTTTT. Full variable domain (missing parts from reference TRBV19 and TRBJ2-2): DGGITQSPKYLFRKEGQNVTLSCEQNLNHDAMYWYRQDPGQGLRLIYYSQIVNDFQKGDIAEGYSVSREKKESFPLTVTSAQKNPTAFYLCASSIQGYSENTGELFFGEGSRLTVL.

This clone has only a few counts. This chain connects TRBV3-1 (or the pseudogene TRBV3-2) to TRBJ2-7; a weak D match, TRBD1 (5 bases). In germline, CDR1 is LGHDT, CDR2 YNNKEL (reference sequence). Trimming left V 6 bases short and J 1 base short, with 10 bases between. This CDR3 is 13 amino acids long. CDR3 in amino acids: CASRYDSSYEQYF. The CDR3 DNA reads as TGTGCCAGCAGATATGACAGTTCCTACGAGCAGTACTTC.

This chain joins TRBV7-3 and TRBJ1-1; 11 bases line up with TRBD1. Losses at the gene ends were 5 bases for V and 3 bases for J; bases not matched to a gene: 5. The CDR3 contains 15 residues. The germline gives CDR1 SGHTA, CDR2 FQGTGA. The CDR3 sequence: CASSLWTGGYTEAFF. The CDR3 coding sequence is TGTGCCAGCAGCCTGTGGACAGGGGGCTACACTGAAGCTTTCTTT.

The V call is TRBV30, the J call TRBJ1-5, with D possibly being TRBD1 (6 bases). Germline CDR1 GTSNPN, CDR2 SVGIG (reference sequence). The CDR3 has 15 residues. V was pared by 1 base and J by 7 bases, with 17 bases between. In DNA form, the CDR3 reads TGTGCCTGGAGTGGGGCAGGGTCGAGGGGGCAGCCCCAGCATTTT. This encodes CAWSGAGSRGQPQHF.

The chain carries TRBV6-5 and TRBJ1-2, with D possibly matching TRBD1 (6 bases). V lost 2 bases and J 8 bases, leaving 12 bases between the germline ends. The germline V gene encodes CDR1 MNHEY and CDR2 SVGAGI. The CDR3 sequence is 13 residues long. Here the CDR3 DNA reads TGTGCCAGCAGTTACGAAGGGGGACGGGGCTACACCTTC. This encodes CASSYEGGRGYTF.

The J gene is TRBJ1-4, the V gene TRBV19; a possible D gene is TRBD1 (5 bases). The CDR3 loop spans 14 amino acids. Trimming pared 6 bases from V and 3 bases from J, leaving 11 bases between. Looked up from germline, CDR1 is LNHDA and CDR2 is SQIVND (reference sequence). The CDR3 DNA sequence: TGTGCCAGTAGCCAGGGATGGGCTAATGAAAAACTGTTTTTT. Protein product: CASSQGWANEKLFF.

This chain links TRBV3-1 (or the pseudogene TRBV3-2) with TRBJ1-1, with TRBD1 identical over 7 bases. Germline V gene data show CDR1 as LGHDT and CDR2 as YNNKEL (reference sequence). The junction had 1 base not matched to a gene; V was cut back by 3 bases and J by 6 bases. There are 12 residues in the CDR3. CDR3 sequence: CASSQTGPEAFF. As DNA, the CDR3 is TGTGCCAGCAGCCAGACAGGGCCTGAAGCTTTCTTT.

The chain links TRBV6-1 to TRBJ1-5; TRBD1 agrees at 8 bases. The J segment lost 3 bases and the V segment lost 8 bases, leaving 6 bases of the junction unmatched. The length of the CDR3 is 14 residues. In germline, CDR1 is MNHNS, CDR2 SASEGT. The CDR3 is CASGQQGDNQPQHF. The CDR3 DNA reads TGTGCCAGCGGTCAACAGGGGGACAATCAGCCCCAGCATTTT.

The rearrangement links TRBV6-5 to TRBJ1-1; D is ambiguous. Germline V gene sequence: CDR1 MNHEY, CDR2 SVGAGI. Deletions cut 6 bases from V and 10 bases from J, with 18 bases between. The CDR3 is 13 residues long. CDR3 protein: CASRVTLDGAAFF. The CDR3 DNA follows: TGTGCCAGCAGGGTGACCCTCGATGGAGCAGCTTTCTTT.

The table lists this clone with a few counts. The V and J genes are TRBV19 and TRBJ2-7; TRBD1 agrees at 8 bases. Germline CDR1 reads LNHDA; CDR2 reads SQIVND (reference sequence). CDR3 length: 17 amino acids. The junction had 13 bases not matched to a gene; V was cut back by 4 bases and J by 2 bases. This CDR3 reads CASSTSVGTGNAYEQYF. CDR3 DNA sequence: TGTGCCAGTAGTACCTCGGTCGGGACAGGCAATGCCTACGAGCAGTACTTC.

V usage is TRBV3-1 (or the pseudogene TRBV3-2) and J usage is TRBJ1-1, with D unclear. V lost 0 bases to trimming and J lost 1 base, with 12 bases between them. This CDR3 region has 16 residues. Per germline, CDR1 LGHDT and CDR2 YNNKEL (reference sequence). This CDR3 reads CASSQEAGVKNTEAFF. The DNA of the CDR3 is TGTGCCAGCAGCCAAGAGGCAGGCGTTAAGAACACTGAAGCTTTCTTT.

This sequence joins TRBV6-5 and TRBJ2-7; D ambiguous. The germline gives CDR1 MNHEY, CDR2 SVGAGI. V gave up 6 bases and J gave up 2 bases, with 11 bases separating them. This CDR3 spans 13 amino acids. CDR3 sequence reads: CASREIPAYEQYF. The CDR3 DNA follows: TGTGCCAGCAGGGAGATCCCAGCCTACGAGCAGTACTTC.

The chain has TRBV12-3 or TRBV12-4 and TRBJ2-5; 8 positions agree with TRBD2. The CDR3 is made up of 12 amino acids. V was clipped by 7 bases and J by 10 bases; unmatched bases: 8. This chain's CDR3 is CASTSGGEGQYF. The CDR3 region has the DNA TGTGCCAGCACCTCCGGGGGGGAGGGCCAGTACTTC.

V gene TRBV7-9 combines with J gene TRBJ1-5, with TRBD1 matching 9 bases. The CDR3 extends over 16 amino acids. Germline V gives CDR1 SEHNR, CDR2 FQNEAQ (reference sequence). The V gene end was trimmed by 6 bases and the J gene end by 4 bases; junction bases not matched to a gene: 10. The CDR3 protein is CASSWGTGMGNQPQHF. CDR3 nucleotide sequence: TGTGCCAGCAGTTGGGGGACAGGGATGGGGAATCAGCCCCAGCATTTT.